Detailed here is one T cell receptor (beta chain). Its antigen is not identified. This specimen belongs to a study of monozygotic twins with inflammatory bowel disease. Unfractionated whole blood yielded total RNA, and T cells were not sorted. Study results and limitations: Support for a single strong signal or clonotype associated with IBD was absent. The study found lower TCRbeta diversity (inverse Simpson) in IBD patients than in healthy co-twins.

TCRdb derives one entry per CDR3 protein from the 5' RACE reads, leaving out DNA. The sample data list 200,000 to 250,000 distinct CDR3 sequences. Germline-derived CDR1 and CDR2 are SGHAT and FQNNGV. This CDR3 has 16 amino acids. The rearrangement uses TRBV11-2 and TRBJ2-1; TCRdb indicates TRBD1, and absent DNA this call remains unverified. The material sequenced was blood. The receptor was isolated from a human donor with ulcerative colitis or Crohn's disease, or a healthy co-twin of an affected twin (not recorded which). The CDR3: CASSLVRDMTYNEQFF.